Included here is one T cell receptor (beta chain) sequence, with context. This receptor's antigen is unknown. Per-base quality was not reported, and no clone a single base away is much larger than it. Samples from volunteer blood donors who had recovered from COVID-19 were contributed by a second Seattle source. The collaborating institutions used their own protocols to collect whole blood in K2EDTA tubes. For TCRbeta analysis, collaborators shipped samples in one of three forms: frozen whole blood, isolated PBMCs, or DNA extracted from either of those sample types. The data derive from a study of blood T cell repertoires in COVID-19 (dated by TCRdb to about 2020). Notes on the research overall: Samples covering the acute and convalescent phases of COVID-19 were provided by collaborators in the United States, Italy and Spain. The prospective study material was composed of cDNA or gDNA derived from T cells, B-cell-depleted T cells, or PBMCs. Subjects who had been exposed to COVID-19, were actively infected with it, or had recovered from it provided the deeply sampled blood TCRbeta repertoires that made up the dataset. The repertoires were released in a freely available public database meant as a resource for research on the immune response to SARS-CoV-2. The samples were drawn from two sources: the first 160 participants of the ongoing ImmuneRACE study, and some 1,300 subjects contributed by 6 global collaborators. A de-identified subject ID, COVID-19 status, age in years and sex were almost always included in the sample metadata. Where available, HLA class I and class II types were obtained from metadata supplied by the sample provider rather than from assay-based typing. The study at large found these results: How much clinical and demographic metadata was included differed by source and by participant, and the metadata was provided uncurated.

The immunoSEQ Assay, a bias-controlled multiplex PCR, was used to amplify TCRbeta CDR3 regions from genomic DNA. Processing in the source paper ran as follows. Within the assay, amplification of reference gene primers was used to estimate how many nucleated cells each sample contained. To quantify the absolute abundance of each unique TCRbeta CDR3 rearrangement, sequence reads were collapsed and filtered. For each sample, productive Simpson clonality was calculated as the square root of Simpson's diversity index across productive rearrangements. TCRdb obtained this table from immuneACCESS and retained in-frame rearrangements with V and J assigned. These tables miss some clones; where compared with another copy, unresolved V genes account for less than half of the shortfall, and the remainder is unexplained. Clone size and V and J calls were adopted from that table, with D and trimming inferred from the DNA. A total of fewer than 200,000 clones appear in this sample, 70% to 85% of them only once. 1% to 1.5% of the sample belongs to the ten largest clones.

V loses 0 bases, J loses 4 bases, and the germline ends lie 10 bases apart. Inclusive of the bounding cysteine and phenylalanine, the CDR3 is 14 residues long. The retained sequence is limited to the CDR3, 42 bases, with the frame set at the first base. The germline V gene encodes CDR1 SGHRS and CDR2 YFSETQ. This chain is built from TRBV5-1 and TRBJ1-1; tentative D gene TRBD1, with 5 bases matching. The sequence was collected from a man between 60 and 75 years old who had recovered from COVID-19. The sequenced sample consisted of peripheral blood. The nucleotide sequence reads TGCGCCAGCAGCTTGGAGTCGACAGCCACTGAAGCTTTCTTT. Translated, it reads CASSLESTATEAFF.